The rows below give T cell receptor beta chains drawn from one sample of a study of siplizumab effects on memory and regulatory T cells. The protocol was immunoSEQ multiplex PCR, while the TCRdb copy is restricted to in-frame clones and leaves out a portion. The sample records around 110,000 clones, approximately 94% being singletons. The sample comprised non-Treg CD4+ T cells sorted from blood. These receptors were obtained from a human donor in good health. CDR3s include the opening cysteine and the closing phenylalanine or tryptophan. Fields, in order: D gene, J gene, CDR3 length, clone size, V gene, CDR3 DNA, CDR3 protein. A D gene is named only where the DNA matches it firmly. Rows may omit the clone size; those that give it use once, few, many or a size class.

d_call: .; j_call: TRBJ1-1; cdr3_length: 11; clone_size: .; v_call: TRBV6-4; cdr3_nt: TGTGCCAGCAGTGCGGGGGGGAGAGCTTTCTTT; cdr3_aa: CASSAGGRAFF
d_call: .; j_call: TRBJ2-1; cdr3_length: 14; clone_size: once; v_call: TRBV27; cdr3_nt: TGTGCCAGCCACCGGACCGCCTGGGGTGGTGAGCAGTTCTTC; cdr3_aa: CASHRTAWGGEQFF
d_call: .; j_call: TRBJ2-6; cdr3_length: 17; clone_size: .; v_call: TRBV5-6; cdr3_nt: TGTGCCAGCAGCTTCCCGGAGGGGGCCGCTGGGGCCAACGTCCTGACTTTC; cdr3_aa: CASSFPEGAAGANVLTF
d_call: TRBD1; j_call: TRBJ2-6; cdr3_length: 17; clone_size: .; v_call: TRBV5-1; cdr3_nt: TGCGCCAGCCTTCCCGGGACAGGGGGCGCGGGGGCCAACGTCCTGACTTTC; cdr3_aa: CASLPGTGGAGANVLTF
d_call: TRBD2; j_call: TRBJ2-2; cdr3_length: 15; clone_size: once; v_call: TRBV5-4; cdr3_nt: TGTGCCAGCAGCTCCCCGGGACTAGGGGGCGGGGAGCTGTTTTTT; cdr3_aa: CASSSPGLGGGELFF
d_call: .; j_call: TRBJ2-1; cdr3_length: 14; clone_size: once; v_call: TRBV5-8; cdr3_nt: TGTGCCAGCAGCCCCCGGCAGGGTTACAATGAGCAGTTCTTC; cdr3_aa: CASSPRQGYNEQFF
d_call: .; j_call: TRBJ1-5; cdr3_length: 13; clone_size: .; v_call: TRBV10-3; cdr3_nt: TGTGCCATCAGTGTAGGTCAGGAACAGCCCCAGCATTTT; cdr3_aa: CAISVGQEQPQHF
d_call: .; j_call: TRBJ1-1; cdr3_length: 14; clone_size: .; v_call: TRBV7-9; cdr3_nt: TGTGCCAGCAGCTTAGCGTCCGTGAACACTGAAGCTTTCTTT; cdr3_aa: CASSLASVNTEAFF
d_call: TRBD1; j_call: TRBJ1-1; cdr3_length: 15; clone_size: .; v_call: TRBV5-8; cdr3_nt: TGTGCCAGCAGCCTCCCCGGACAGGGGAACACTGAAGCTTTCTTT; cdr3_aa: CASSLPGQGNTEAFF
d_call: .; j_call: TRBJ1-5; cdr3_length: 14; clone_size: .; v_call: TRBV6-1; cdr3_nt: TGTGCCAGCAGTCAGGACCCGGAGACTCAGCCCCAGCATTTT; cdr3_aa: CASSQDPETQPQHF
d_call: TRBD1; j_call: TRBJ1-6; cdr3_length: 14; clone_size: .; v_call: TRBV19; cdr3_nt: TGTGCCAGTAGGTTCGACAGGGGTAATTCACCCCTCCACTTT; cdr3_aa: CASRFDRGNSPLHF
d_call: .; j_call: TRBJ2-6; cdr3_length: 17; clone_size: .; v_call: TRBV19; cdr3_nt: TGTGCCAGTAGTATAGTCGCATGGAGCTCTGGGGCCAACGTCCTGACTTTC; cdr3_aa: CASSIVAWSSGANVLTF
d_call: .; j_call: TRBJ2-5; cdr3_length: 18; clone_size: .; v_call: TRBV15; cdr3_nt: TGTGCCACCAGCAGAGAAAGAGGGGGAAGCCCCCTTAAAGAGACCCAGTACTTC; cdr3_aa: CATSRERGGSPLKETQYF
d_call: .; j_call: TRBJ1-5; cdr3_length: 16; clone_size: .; v_call: TRBV18; cdr3_nt: TGTGCCAGCTCACCAAAGGATGGGGGAAGCAATCAGCCCCAGCATTTT; cdr3_aa: CASSPKDGGSNQPQHF
d_call: TRBD2; j_call: TRBJ2-1; cdr3_length: 14; clone_size: .; v_call: TRBV10-1; cdr3_nt: TGCGCCAGCCATGAAGGACTAGCATTCGATGAGCAGTTCTTC; cdr3_aa: CASHEGLAFDEQFF
d_call: .; j_call: TRBJ1-2; cdr3_length: 13; clone_size: .; v_call: TRBV6-1; cdr3_nt: TGTGCCAGCACCTCTGAGGTACAAGGTGGCTACACCTTC; cdr3_aa: CASTSEVQGGYTF